The next 20 T cell receptor beta chains were all read from a single sample in a study of post-analysis software for immune sequencing data. General study results and limits: About five TRBV segments appeared more often in patients than in controls, and TRBV5-6, TRBV5-1 and TRBV20-1 were among these.

These receptors have no identified antigens. Unique molecular identifiers were present in the TCR beta cDNA libraries. MiXCR was run by TCRdb on the PCR reads, yielding one entry per CDR3 protein. The top ten clones hold approximately 1.5% of a sample with over 150,000 distinct CDR3 sequences, approximately 31% of them seen once. The material sequenced was blood. Receptors were obtained from a girl between 10 and 17 years old with multiple sclerosis.

Note on this clonotype: It may be a read error: a sequence one base away is much more abundant. V gene TRBV29-1 combines with J gene TRBJ1-2; D ambiguous. The CDR3 spans 12 residues. CDR1 is SQVTM and CDR2 is ANQGSEA in the germline V gene. In DNA, the CDR3 is TGCAGCGACCGAGTAGGGAACTATGGCTACGCCTTC. Protein: CSDRVGNYGYAF.

This clonotype was observed a handful of times. The chain carries TRBV2 and TRBJ2-7; perhaps TRBD1 as D (5 bases). Trimming pared 6 bases from V and 5 bases from J, leaving 11 bases between. This CDR3 contains 12 residues. From germline, CDR1 is SNHLY and CDR2 FYNNEI. CDR3 sequence reads: CASSQGRDEQYF. The CDR3, as DNA: TGTGCCAGCAGCCAGGGTCGGGACGAGCAGTACTTC.

The chain combines TRBV28 with TRBJ1-1, with D hard to call. V was pared by 5 bases and J by 1 base, with 11 bases between. CDR3 length: 14 residues. The germline V gene has CDR1 MDHEN and CDR2 SYDVKM. The CDR3 DNA is TGTGCCAGCAGTGACCCGATTAGGAACACTGAAGCTTTCTTT. This codes for CASSDPIRNTEAFF.

The chain employs TRBV7-3 and TRBJ2-2; D assignment may be TRBD1 or TRBD2 (5 bases each). The CDR3 sequence is 15 residues long. V shed 0 bases and J shed 4 bases, with 9 bases lying between them. From germline, CDR1 is SGHTA and CDR2 FQGTGA. Written as DNA, the CDR3 is TGTGCCAGCAGCTTAACCGGGACGGCCACCGGGGAGCTGTTTTTT. This translates into CASSLTGTATGELFF.

The chain recombines TRBV5-1 with TRBJ2-1, with 9 bases identical to TRBD1. CDR1 is SGHRS and CDR2 is YFSETQ in the germline V gene. V trimming: 4 bases; J trimming: 6 bases; junction bases outside the gene matches: 5. The CDR3 spans 14 residues. The CDR3 is CASSPQGQGNEQFF. CDR3 sequence (DNA): TGCGCCAGCAGCCCCCAGGGACAGGGCAATGAGCAGTTCTTC.

This clonotype appeared many times. The chain is built from TRBV25-1 and TRBJ1-2; D ambiguous. The CDR3 totals 14 residues. Per germline, CDR1 MGHDK and CDR2 SYGVNS. V lost 2 bases and J lost 5, with 12 bases in between. CDR3 in amino acids: CASSEVKAHYGYTF. In DNA form, the CDR3 reads TGTGCCAGCAGTGAAGTGAAGGCCCATTATGGCTACACCTTC.

This chain joins TRBV9 and TRBJ2-3; no definite D call. Trimming stripped 3 bases from V and 1 base from J, with 9 bases between. The CDR3 consists of 14 residues. Per germline, CDR1 SGDLS and CDR2 YYNGEE. CDR3 region: CASSEYDGTDTQYF. CDR3 coding DNA: TGTGCCAGCAGCGAGTATGACGGCACAGATACGCAGTATTTT.

With respect to this clonotype: This may stem from a read error, because a much larger clone lies one nucleotide away. The chain is built from TRBV10-2 and TRBJ1-2; D not certain. The CDR3 is made up of 14 amino acids. CDR1 and CDR2 (germline): WSHSY, SAAADI. The V and J ends lost 4 bases and 6 bases respectively, with 15 bases between them. Written as DNA, the CDR3 is TGCGCCAGCAGTGGGTCGATGGGCCCTCATGGCTACACCTTC. Its translation: CASSGSMGPHGYTF.

This clonotype has just a few counts. This chain uses TRBV28 with TRBJ2-7; 11 bases agree with TRBD2. The CDR3 consists of 15 residues. V was clipped by 4 bases and J by 7 bases; unmatched bases: 9. The V gene's germline CDR1 is MDHEN and CDR2 SYDVKM. In DNA form, the CDR3 reads TGTGCCAGCAGTTCCGGGACTAGCGGCTACGAGGAGCAGTACTTC. Protein: CASSSGTSGYEEQYF.

This clonotype was counted ten times or more. The V gene is TRBV24-1, the J gene TRBJ1-2, with a tentative D call TRBD1 (5 bases). V dropped 2 bases and J dropped 2 bases, with 11 bases sitting between them. The CDR3 has 15 residues. CDR1 and CDR2 from the germline V gene are KGHDR and SFDVKD. DNA of the CDR3: TGTGCCACCAGTGATTCCCGCCGACAGAACTATGGCTACACCTTC. Amino acids: CATSDSRRQNYGYTF.

The genes are TRBV24-1 and TRBJ2-2; D is unclear. The CDR3 totals 16 residues. CDR1 and CDR2 (germline): KGHDR, SFDVKD. V shed 5 bases and J shed 4 bases, with 16 bases lying between them. The CDR3 sequence is CATSAGSASTTGELFF. CDR3 coding DNA: TGTGCCACCAGTGCGGGCAGTGCAAGTACCACCGGGGAGCTGTTTTTT.

The V and J genes are TRBV11-3 and TRBJ2-1, with 9 bases lining up with TRBD2. With V trimmed by 5 bases and J by 0 bases, 5 bases remained unmatched. Looked up from germline, CDR1 is SGHNT and CDR2 is YENEEA. The CDR3 has 16 residues. The CDR3 loop reads CASSQTSGSSYNEQFF. The CDR3 coding sequence is TGTGCCAGCAGCCAGACTAGCGGAAGCTCCTACAATGAGCAGTTCTTC. Variable domain in full (rest from reference TRBV11-3 and TRBJ2-1): EAGVVQSPRYKIIEKKQPVAFWCNPISGHNTLYWYLQNLGQGPELLIRYENEEAVDDSQLPKDRFSAERLKGVDSTLKIQPAELGDSAVYLCASSQTSGSSYNEQFFGPGTRLTVL.

V usage is TRBV20-1 and J usage is TRBJ2-5; a possible D gene is TRBD2 (6 bases). V lost 3 bases, J lost 11 bases, and 19 bases lay in between. The CDR3 loop spans 13 amino acids. Germline V CDR1 and CDR2: DFQATT, SNEGSKA (reference sequence). The CDR3 region is CSASLEGYNEQYF. The CDR3 nucleotides are TGCAGTGCTAGTCTGGAGGGGTACAATGAGCAGTACTTC.

This clonotype was seen many times. The gene calls are TRBV4-2 and TRBJ2-1, with D possibly matching TRBD1 (5 bases). Germline loops: CDR1 LGHNA, CDR2 YNFKEQ. The germline V and J ends were trimmed by 4 bases and 4 bases, with 17 bases remaining between them. The CDR3 length is 16 residues. The CDR3 loop reads CASSPQADKIYNEQFF. CDR3 nucleotides: TGTGCCAGCAGCCCCCAGGCGGACAAGATTTACAATGAGCAGTTCTTC.

The chain uses TRBV9 and TRBJ2-5; weak D call: TRBD1 (5 bases). V was clipped by 3 bases and J by 11 bases, with 23 bases between them. CDR1 SGDLS and CDR2 YYNGEE come from the germline V gene. The CDR3 is made up of 15 amino acids. This CDR3 reads CASSAEDTPYYKQYF. DNA for the CDR3: TGTGCCAGCAGCGCCGAGGACACACCATACTACAAGCAGTACTTC.

The chain combines TRBV7-9 with TRBJ1-1, with D uncertain. The CDR3 consists of 11 residues. The V gene's germline CDR1 is SEHNR and CDR2 FQNEAQ (reference sequence). Trimming took 3 bases from V and 8 from J, leaving 7 bases between them. CDR3 region: CASSLEGEAFF. The CDR3 region has the DNA TGTGCCAGCAGCTTGGAAGGGGAAGCTTTCTTT.

About this clonotype: It may be a read error: a sequence one base away is much more abundant. The chain links TRBV10-3 to TRBJ2-1; TRBD2 matches at 11 bases. Germline V gene lookup returns CDR1 ENHRY and CDR2 SYGVKD. The CDR3 has 18 residues. This CDR3 reads CTISESPILAGDRDEQFF. The CDR3 DNA follows: TGTACCATCAGTGAGTCACCCATACTAGCGGGAGATCGTGATGAGCAGTTCTTC.

This clonotype was found a few times. This sequence joins TRBV24-1 and TRBJ2-2, with D possibly being TRBD1 (6 bases). The CDR3 is 16 amino acids. The V gene lost 3 bases and the J gene lost 5 bases, with 15 bases spanning the gap. Germline V gene sequence: CDR1 KGHDR, CDR2 SFDVKD. The CDR3 region is CATSDPPDRGTGELFF. The CDR3 DNA sequence: TGTGCCACCAGTGATCCCCCGGACAGAGGAACCGGGGAGCTGTTTTTT.

This clonotype was counted many times. The chain combines TRBV3-1 with TRBJ2-7; 8 nucleotides align to TRBD1. Per germline, CDR1 LGHDT and CDR2 YNNKEL (reference sequence). The V and J ends lost 4 bases and 2 bases, in that order; junction bases with no gene match: 7. The CDR3 has 15 amino acids. The CDR3 DNA sequence: TGTGCCAGCAGCCGGCAGGGGGCTGGGGCCTACGAGCAGTACTTC. Amino acid sequence: CASSRQGAGAYEQYF.

The chain combines TRBV5-5 with TRBJ1-5; D is ambiguous. Looked up from germline, CDR1 is SGHKS and CDR2 is YYEKEE (reference sequence). The germline V and J ends were trimmed by 0 bases and 1 base, with 17 bases remaining between them. This CDR3 comprises 18 residues. The CDR3 protein is CASSLALMGLGSNQPQHF. DNA for the CDR3: TGTGCCAGCAGCTTGGCCCTAATGGGCCTCGGGAGCAATCAGCCCCAGCATTTT.